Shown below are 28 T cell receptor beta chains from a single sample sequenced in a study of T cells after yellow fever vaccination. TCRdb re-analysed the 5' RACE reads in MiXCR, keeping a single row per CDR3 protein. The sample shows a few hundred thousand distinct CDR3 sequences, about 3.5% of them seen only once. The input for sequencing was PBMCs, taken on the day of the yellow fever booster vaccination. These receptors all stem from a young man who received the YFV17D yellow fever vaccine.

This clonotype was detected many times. The CDR3 sequence is CASSQEYGELFF. The CDR3 region has the DNA TGTGCCAGCAGCCAAGAGTACGGGGAGCTGTTTTTT. The rearrangement joins TRBV3-1 to TRBJ2-2, with D hard to call. CDR3 length: 12 residues. Germline CDR1 reads LGHDT; CDR2 reads YNNKEL (reference sequence). With 0 bases removed from V and 7 bases from J, the gap between germline ends came to 3 bases.

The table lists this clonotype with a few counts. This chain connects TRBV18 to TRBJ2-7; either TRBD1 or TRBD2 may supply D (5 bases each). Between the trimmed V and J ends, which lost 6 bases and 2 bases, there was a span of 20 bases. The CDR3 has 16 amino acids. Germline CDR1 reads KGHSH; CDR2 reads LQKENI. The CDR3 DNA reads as TGTGCCAGCTCCGAAACCTCGTCGGGACGGGCCTACGAGCAGTACTTC. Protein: CASSETSSGRAYEQYF.

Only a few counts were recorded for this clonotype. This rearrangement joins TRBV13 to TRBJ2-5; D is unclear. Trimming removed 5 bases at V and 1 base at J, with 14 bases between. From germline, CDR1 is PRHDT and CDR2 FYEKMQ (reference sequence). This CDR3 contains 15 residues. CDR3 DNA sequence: TGTGCCAGCAGCCCCTCCCCAGTGCGCCAAGAGACCCAGTACTTC. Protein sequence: CASSPSPVRQETQYF.

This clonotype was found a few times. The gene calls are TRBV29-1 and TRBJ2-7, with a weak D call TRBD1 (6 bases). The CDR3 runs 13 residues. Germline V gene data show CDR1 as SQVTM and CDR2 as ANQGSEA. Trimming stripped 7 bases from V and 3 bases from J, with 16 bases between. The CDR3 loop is CSALTGLNYEQYF. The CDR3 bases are TGCAGCGCGCTAACAGGGTTAAACTACGAGCAGTACTTC.

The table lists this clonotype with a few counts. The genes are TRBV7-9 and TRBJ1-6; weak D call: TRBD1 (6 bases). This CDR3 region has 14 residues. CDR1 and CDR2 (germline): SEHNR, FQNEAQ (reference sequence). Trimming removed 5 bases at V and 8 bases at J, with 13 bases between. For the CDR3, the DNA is TGTGCCAGCAGCCGCCGGGGGGCGGATTCACCCCTCCACTTT. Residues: CASSRRGADSPLHF.

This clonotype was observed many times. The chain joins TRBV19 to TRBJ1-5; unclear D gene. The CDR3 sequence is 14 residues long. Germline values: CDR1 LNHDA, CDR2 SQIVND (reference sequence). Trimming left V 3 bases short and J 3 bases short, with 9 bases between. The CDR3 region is CASSIAANNQPQHF. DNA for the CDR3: TGTGCCAGTAGTATTGCAGCGAACAATCAGCCCCAGCATTTT.

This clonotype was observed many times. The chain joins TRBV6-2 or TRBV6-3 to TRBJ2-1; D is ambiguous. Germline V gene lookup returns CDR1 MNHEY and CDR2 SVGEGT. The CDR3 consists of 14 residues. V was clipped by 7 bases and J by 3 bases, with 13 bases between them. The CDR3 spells CASNGENHYNEQFF. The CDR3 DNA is TGTGCCAGCAACGGCGAAAATCACTACAATGAGCAGTTCTTC.

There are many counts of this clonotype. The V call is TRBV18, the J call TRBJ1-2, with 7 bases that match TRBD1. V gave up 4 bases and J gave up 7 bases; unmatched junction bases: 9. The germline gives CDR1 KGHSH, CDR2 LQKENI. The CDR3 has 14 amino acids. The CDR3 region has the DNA TGTGCCAGCTCACGTATAACAGGGGATAGTGGCTACACCTTC. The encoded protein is CASSRITGDSGYTF.

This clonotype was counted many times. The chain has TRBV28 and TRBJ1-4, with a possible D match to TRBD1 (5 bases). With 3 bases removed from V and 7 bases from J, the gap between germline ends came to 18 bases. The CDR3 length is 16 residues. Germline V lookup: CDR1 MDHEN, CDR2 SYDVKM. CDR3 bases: TGTGCCAGCAGTTTTACCGGGGCCAGCTGGGGTGAAAAACTGTTTTTT. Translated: CASSFTGASWGEKLFF. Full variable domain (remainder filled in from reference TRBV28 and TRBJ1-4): DVKVTQSSRYLVKRTGEKVFLECVQDMDHENMFWYRQDPGLGLRLIYFSYDVKMKEKGDIPEGYSVSREKKERFSLILESASTNQTSMYLCASSFTGASWGEKLFFGSGTQLSVL.

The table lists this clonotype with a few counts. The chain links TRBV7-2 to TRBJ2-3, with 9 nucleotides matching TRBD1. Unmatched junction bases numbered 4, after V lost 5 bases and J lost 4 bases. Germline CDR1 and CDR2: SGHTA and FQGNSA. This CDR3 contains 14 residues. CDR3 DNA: TGTGCCAGCAGCGCAGACAGGGGGGCAGATACGCAGTATTTT. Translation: CASSADRGADTQYF.

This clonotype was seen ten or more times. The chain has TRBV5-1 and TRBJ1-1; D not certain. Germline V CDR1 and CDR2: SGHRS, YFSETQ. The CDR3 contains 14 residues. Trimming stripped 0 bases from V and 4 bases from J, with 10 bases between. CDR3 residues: CASSLVGSSTEAFF. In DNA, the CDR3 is TGCGCCAGCAGCTTGGTTGGGTCCTCCACTGAAGCTTTCTTT.

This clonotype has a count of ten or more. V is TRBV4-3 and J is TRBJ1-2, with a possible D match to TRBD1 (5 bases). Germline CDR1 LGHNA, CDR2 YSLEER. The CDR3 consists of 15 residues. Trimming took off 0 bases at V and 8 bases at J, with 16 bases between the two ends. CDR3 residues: CASSQDLGGIEGYTF. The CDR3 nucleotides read TGCGCCAGCAGCCAAGATCTGGGGGGAATAGAGGGCTACACCTTC.

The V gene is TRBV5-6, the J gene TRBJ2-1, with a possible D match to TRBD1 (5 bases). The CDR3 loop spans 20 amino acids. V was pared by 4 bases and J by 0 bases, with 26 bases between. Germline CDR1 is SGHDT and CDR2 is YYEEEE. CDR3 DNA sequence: TGTGCCAGCAGCCCTACCCTTATTCGCCGACAGCCGAGCTCCTACAATGAGCAGTTCTTC. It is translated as CASSPTLIRRQPSSYNEQFF.

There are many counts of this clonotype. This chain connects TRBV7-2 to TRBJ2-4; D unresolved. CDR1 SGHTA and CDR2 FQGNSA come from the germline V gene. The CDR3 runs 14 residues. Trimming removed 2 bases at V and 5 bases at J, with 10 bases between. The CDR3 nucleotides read TGTGCCAGCAGCTTAAGGCTAGGGCAAAACATTCAGTACTTC. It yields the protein CASSLRLGQNIQYF.

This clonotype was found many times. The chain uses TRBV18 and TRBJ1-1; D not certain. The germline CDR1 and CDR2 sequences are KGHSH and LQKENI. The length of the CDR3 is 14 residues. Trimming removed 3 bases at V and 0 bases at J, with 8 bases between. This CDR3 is CASSPTEMNTEAFF. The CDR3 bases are TGTGCCAGCTCACCGACGGAGATGAACACTGAAGCTTTCTTT.

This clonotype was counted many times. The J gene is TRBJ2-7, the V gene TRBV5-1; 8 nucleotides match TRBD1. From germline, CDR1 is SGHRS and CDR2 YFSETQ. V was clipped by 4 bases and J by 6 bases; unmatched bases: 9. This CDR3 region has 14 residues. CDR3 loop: CASSPDRGRGEQYF. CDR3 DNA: TGCGCCAGCAGCCCAGACAGGGGACGGGGCGAGCAGTACTTC.

CDR3: CSAPPGQGDNQPQHF. CDR3 DNA: TGCAGTGCGCCACCGGGACAGGGGGACAATCAGCCCCAGCATTTT. J is TRBJ1-5 and V is TRBV20-1; 11 nucleotides align to TRBD1. V was pared by 6 bases and J by 3 bases, with 7 bases of the junction left unmatched. The CDR3 spans 15 residues. Germline CDR1 reads DFQATT; CDR2 reads SNEGSKA (reference sequence).

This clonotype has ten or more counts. DNA of the CDR3: TGTGCCACCAGTGACAATAGCGGGGGCGCCTACAATGAGCAGTTCTTC. Translation gives CATSDNSGGAYNEQFF. V gene TRBV24-1 combines with J gene TRBJ2-1; 9 bases are a match to TRBD2. The length of the CDR3 is 16 residues. Trimming at V came to 4 bases and at J to 2 bases, leaving 5 bases not matched to a gene. In germline, CDR1 is KGHDR, CDR2 SFDVKD.

CDR3 nucleotides: TGTGCCAGCAGCCATGAGAGACAAGAGACCCAGTACTTC. It translates to CASSHERQETQYF. The genes are TRBV4-2 and TRBJ2-5; no firm D call. CDR3 length: 13 amino acids. V was cut by 3 bases and J by 2 bases, with 7 bases left in between. Germline V gene lookup returns CDR1 LGHNA and CDR2 YNFKEQ.

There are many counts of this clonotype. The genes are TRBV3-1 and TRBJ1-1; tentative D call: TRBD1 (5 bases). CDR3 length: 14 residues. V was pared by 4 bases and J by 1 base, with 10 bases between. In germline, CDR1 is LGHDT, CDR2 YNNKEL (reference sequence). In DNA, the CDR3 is TGTGCCAGCAGCCCACAGGCAGGGAACACTGAAGCTTTCTTT. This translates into CASSPQAGNTEAFF.

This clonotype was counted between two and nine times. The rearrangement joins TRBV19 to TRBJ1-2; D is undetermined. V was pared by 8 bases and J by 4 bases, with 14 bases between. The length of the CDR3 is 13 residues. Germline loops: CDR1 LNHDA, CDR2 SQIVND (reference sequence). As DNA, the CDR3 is TGTGCCAGTCTGGAGCTCTCAGGCTATGGCTACACCTTC. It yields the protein CASLELSGYGYTF.

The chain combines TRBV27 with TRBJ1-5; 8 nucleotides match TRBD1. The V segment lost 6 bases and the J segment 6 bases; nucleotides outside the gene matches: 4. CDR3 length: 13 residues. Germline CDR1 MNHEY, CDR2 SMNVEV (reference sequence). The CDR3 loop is CASRGQGLQPQHF. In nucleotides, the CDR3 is TGTGCCAGCAGAGGACAGGGCCTTCAGCCCCAGCATTTT.

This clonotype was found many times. This CDR3 is CASSLEWGSGGPSSYNEQFF. CDR3 DNA: TGTGCCAGCAGTTTAGAGTGGGGTAGCGGGGGGCCGAGCTCCTACAATGAGCAGTTCTTC. The V gene is TRBV28, the J gene TRBJ2-1; 10 bases align to TRBD2. V lost 2 bases to trimming and J lost 0 bases; unmatched junction nucleotides: 13. The CDR3 has 20 amino acids. Germline V gene lookup returns CDR1 MDHEN and CDR2 SYDVKM.

The CDR3 sequence: CASSFKERAYEQYF. The CDR3 DNA sequence: TGTGCCAGCAGTTTCAAGGAAAGAGCCTACGAGCAGTACTTC. The rearrangement links TRBV6-5 to TRBJ2-7; D gene unclear. This CDR3 has 14 amino acids. Germline CDR1 is MNHEY and CDR2 is SVGAGI. Trimming removed 4 bases at V and 2 bases at J, with 12 bases between.

CDR3 DNA: TGTGCCAGCAGCTTAGCGGTGTACCAAGAGACCCAGTACTTC. This gives the protein CASSLAVYQETQYF. The chain joins TRBV7-2 to TRBJ2-5; no clear D gene. Per germline, CDR1 SGHTA and CDR2 FQGNSA. The CDR3 spans 14 residues. The V and J ends lost 0 bases and 0 bases respectively, with 5 bases between them. Complete variable domain (other parts from reference TRBV7-2 and TRBJ2-5): GAGVSQSPSNKVTEKGKDVELRCDPISGHTALYWYRQSLGQGLEFLIYFQGNSAPDKSGLPSDRFSAERTGGSVSTLTIQRTQQEDSAVYLCASSLAVYQETQYFGPGTRLLVL.

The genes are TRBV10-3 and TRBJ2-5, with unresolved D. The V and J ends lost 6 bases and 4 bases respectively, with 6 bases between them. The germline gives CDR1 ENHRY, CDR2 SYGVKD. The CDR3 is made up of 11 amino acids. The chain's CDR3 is CAIRDRETQYF. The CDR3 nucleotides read TGTGCCATCAGGGACCGAGAGACCCAGTACTTC.

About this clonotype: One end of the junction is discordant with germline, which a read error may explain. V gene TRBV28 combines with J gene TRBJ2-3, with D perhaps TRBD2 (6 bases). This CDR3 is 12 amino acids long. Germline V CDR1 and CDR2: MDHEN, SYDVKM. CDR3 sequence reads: CACRDFLDTQYF. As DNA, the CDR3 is TGTGCCTGCAGGGACTTTCTGGATACGCAGTATTTT.

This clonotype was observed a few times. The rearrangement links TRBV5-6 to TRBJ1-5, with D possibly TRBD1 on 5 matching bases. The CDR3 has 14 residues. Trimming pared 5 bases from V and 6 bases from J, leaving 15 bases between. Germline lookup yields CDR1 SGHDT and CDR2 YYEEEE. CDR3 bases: TGTGCCAGCAGAACGAGCGCAGGGCCTCAGCCCCAGCATTTT. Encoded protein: CASRTSAGPQPQHF.